Here is one T cell receptor beta chain with its context. Its antigen is as yet unknown. TCRdb re-derived calls from the 5' RACE reads in MiXCR, one entry per CDR3 protein. Among roughly 42,000 distinct CDR3 sequences listed, 22% were seen once. Tregs were sorted as CD4+CD25+CD127-/low cells. The CDR3 is 13 residues long. Germline V gene sequence: CDR1 SGHAT, CDR2 FQNNGV. Findings and limits, study-wide: Tumor memory CD4+ T cell TCR gene usage was found to cluster with blood and lymph node memory CD4+ cells and with lymph node naive CD4+ cells.

The chain couples TRBV11-2 to TRBJ2-1; D is perhaps TRBD2 (6 bases). The J call may be mistaken, given a closer DNA end match to TRBJ2-7. This TCR was recovered from a female donor with breast cancer. The sequencing input was Tregs sorted from blood. For the CDR3, the DNA is TGTGCCAGCAGCTTAGAATCGCGGGGTGAGCAGTACTTC. Translating it yields CASSLESRGEQYF.